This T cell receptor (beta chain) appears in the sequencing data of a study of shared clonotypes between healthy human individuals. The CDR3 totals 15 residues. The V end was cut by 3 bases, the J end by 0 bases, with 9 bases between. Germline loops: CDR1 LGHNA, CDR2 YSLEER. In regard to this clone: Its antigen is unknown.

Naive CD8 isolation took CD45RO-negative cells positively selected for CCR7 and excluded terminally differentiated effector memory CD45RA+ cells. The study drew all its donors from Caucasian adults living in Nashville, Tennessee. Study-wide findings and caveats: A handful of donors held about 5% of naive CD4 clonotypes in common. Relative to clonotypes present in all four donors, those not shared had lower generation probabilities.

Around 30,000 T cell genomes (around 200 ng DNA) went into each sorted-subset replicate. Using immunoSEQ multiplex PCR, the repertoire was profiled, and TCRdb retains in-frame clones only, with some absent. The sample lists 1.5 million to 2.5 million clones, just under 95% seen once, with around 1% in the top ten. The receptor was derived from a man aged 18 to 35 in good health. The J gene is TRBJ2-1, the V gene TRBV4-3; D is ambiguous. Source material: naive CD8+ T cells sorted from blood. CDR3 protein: CASSQGDNSYNEQFF. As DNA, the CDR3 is TGCGCCAGCAGCCAGGGTGACAACTCCTACAATGAGCAGTTCTTC.